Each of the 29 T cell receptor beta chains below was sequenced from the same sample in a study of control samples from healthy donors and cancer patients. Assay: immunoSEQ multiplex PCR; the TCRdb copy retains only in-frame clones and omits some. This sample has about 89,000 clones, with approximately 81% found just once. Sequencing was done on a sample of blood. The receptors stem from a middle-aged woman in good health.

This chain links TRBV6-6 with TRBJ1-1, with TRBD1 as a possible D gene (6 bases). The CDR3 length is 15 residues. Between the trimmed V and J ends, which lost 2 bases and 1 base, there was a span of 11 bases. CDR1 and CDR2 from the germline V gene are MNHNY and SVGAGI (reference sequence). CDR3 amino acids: CASSYRQGPNTEAFF. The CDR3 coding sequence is TGTGCCAGCAGTTACCGCCAGGGGCCGAACACTGAAGCTTTCTTT.

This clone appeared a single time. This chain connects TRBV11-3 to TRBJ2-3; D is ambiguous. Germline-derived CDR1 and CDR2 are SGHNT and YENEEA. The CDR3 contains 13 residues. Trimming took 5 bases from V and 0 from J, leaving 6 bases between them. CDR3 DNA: TGTGCCAGCAGCATCCAGAGCACAGATACGCAGTATTTT. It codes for CASSIQSTDTQYF.

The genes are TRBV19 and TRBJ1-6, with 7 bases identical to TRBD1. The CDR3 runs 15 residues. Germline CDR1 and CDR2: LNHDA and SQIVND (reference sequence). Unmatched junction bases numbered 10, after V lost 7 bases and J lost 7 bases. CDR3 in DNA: TGTGCCAGTACCACCTCCGGGACAGTAAATTCACCCCTCCACTTT. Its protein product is CASTTSGTVNSPLHF.

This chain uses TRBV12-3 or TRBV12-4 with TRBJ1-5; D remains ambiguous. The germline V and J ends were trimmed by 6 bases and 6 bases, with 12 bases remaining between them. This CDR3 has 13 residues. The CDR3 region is CASRRSEGQPQHF. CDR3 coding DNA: TGTGCCAGCAGGAGATCTGAGGGTCAGCCCCAGCATTTT.

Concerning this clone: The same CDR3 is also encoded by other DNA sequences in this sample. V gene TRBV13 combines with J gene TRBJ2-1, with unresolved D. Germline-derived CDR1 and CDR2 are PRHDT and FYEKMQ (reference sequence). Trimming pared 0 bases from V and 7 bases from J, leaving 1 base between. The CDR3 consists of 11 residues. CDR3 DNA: TGTGCCAGCAGCTTAGGAAATGAGCAGTTCTTC. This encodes CASSLGNEQFF.

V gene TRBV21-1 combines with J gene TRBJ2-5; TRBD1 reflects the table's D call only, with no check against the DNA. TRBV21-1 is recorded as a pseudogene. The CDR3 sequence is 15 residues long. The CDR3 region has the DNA TGTGCCAGCAGCCTACGGGACAGAGGGTGGGAGACCCAGTACTTC. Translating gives CASSLRDRGWETQYF.

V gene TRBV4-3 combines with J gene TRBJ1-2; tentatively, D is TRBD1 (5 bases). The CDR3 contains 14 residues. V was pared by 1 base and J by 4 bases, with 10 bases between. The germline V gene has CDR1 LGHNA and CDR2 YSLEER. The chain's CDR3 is CASSQGRQFYGYTF. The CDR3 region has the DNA TGCGCCAGCAGCCAAGGAAGACAGTTCTATGGCTACACCTTC.

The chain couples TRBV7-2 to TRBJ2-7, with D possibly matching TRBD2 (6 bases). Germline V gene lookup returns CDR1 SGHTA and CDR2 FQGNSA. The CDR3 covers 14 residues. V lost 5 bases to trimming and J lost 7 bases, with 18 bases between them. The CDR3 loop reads CASSPGVWAGEQYF. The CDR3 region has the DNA TGTGCCAGCAGCCCGGGGGTTTGGGCGGGTGAGCAGTACTTC.

The CDR3 coding sequence is TGCAGCGTTGAAGAGTCGAACACTGAAGCTTTCTTT. Protein sequence: CSVEESNTEAFF. V and J are TRBV29-1 and TRBJ1-1; no clear D gene. Between the trimmed V and J ends, which lost 0 bases and 1 base, there was a span of 3 bases. CDR1 and CDR2 from the germline V gene are SQVTM and ANQGSEA. This CDR3 is built from 12 residues. The whole variable domain, filled in from reference TRBV29-1 and TRBJ1-1, reads SAVISQKPSRDICQRGTSLTIQCQVDSQVTMMFWYRQQPGQSLTLIATANQGSEATYESGFVIDKFPISRPNLTFSTLTVSNMSPEDSSIYLCSVEESNTEAFFGQGTRLTVV.

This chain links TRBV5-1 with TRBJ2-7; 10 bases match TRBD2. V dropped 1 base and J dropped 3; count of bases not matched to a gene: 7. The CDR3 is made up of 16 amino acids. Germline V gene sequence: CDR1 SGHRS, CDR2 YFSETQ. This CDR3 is CASSLSSPSGGYEQYF. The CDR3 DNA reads TGCGCCAGCAGCTTGAGTTCCCCTAGCGGGGGCTACGAGCAGTACTTC.

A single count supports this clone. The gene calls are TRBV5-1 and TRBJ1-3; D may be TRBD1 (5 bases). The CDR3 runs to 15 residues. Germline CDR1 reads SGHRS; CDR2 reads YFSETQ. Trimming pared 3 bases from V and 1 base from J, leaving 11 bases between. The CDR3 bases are TGCGCCAGCAGCTGGGAGGCAGGGTCTGGAAACACCATATATTTT. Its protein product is CASSWEAGSGNTIYF.

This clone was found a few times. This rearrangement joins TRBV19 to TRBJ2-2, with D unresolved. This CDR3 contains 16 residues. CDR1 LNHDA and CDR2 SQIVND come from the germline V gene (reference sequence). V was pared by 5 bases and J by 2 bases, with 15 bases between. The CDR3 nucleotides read TGTGCCAGTAGTCCTGAAGGACGGCGAAACACCGGGGAGCTGTTTTTT. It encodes CASSPEGRRNTGELFF.

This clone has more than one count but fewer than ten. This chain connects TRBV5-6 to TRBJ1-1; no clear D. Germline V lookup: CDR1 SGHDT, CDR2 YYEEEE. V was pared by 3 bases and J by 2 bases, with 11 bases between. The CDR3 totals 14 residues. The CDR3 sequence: CASSYLARNTEAFF. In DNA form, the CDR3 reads TGTGCCAGCAGCTACCTGGCAAGAAACACTGAAGCTTTCTTT.

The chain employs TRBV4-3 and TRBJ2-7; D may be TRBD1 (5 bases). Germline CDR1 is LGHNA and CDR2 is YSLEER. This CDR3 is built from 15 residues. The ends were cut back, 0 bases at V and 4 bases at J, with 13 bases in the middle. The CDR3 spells CASSQESGQVYEQYF. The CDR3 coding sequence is TGCGCCAGCAGCCAAGAATCAGGGCAAGTATACGAGCAGTACTTC.

The CDR3 loop is CASSRDRSLTGYEQYF. DNA of the CDR3: TGTGCCAGCTCACGGGACCGTTCTCTAACAGGCTACGAGCAGTACTTC. J is TRBJ2-7 and V is TRBV18; D tentatively reads TRBD1 or TRBD2 (5 bases each). The germline gives CDR1 KGHSH, CDR2 LQKENI. This CDR3 is 16 amino acids long. V lost 4 bases, J lost 3 bases, and 19 bases lay in between.

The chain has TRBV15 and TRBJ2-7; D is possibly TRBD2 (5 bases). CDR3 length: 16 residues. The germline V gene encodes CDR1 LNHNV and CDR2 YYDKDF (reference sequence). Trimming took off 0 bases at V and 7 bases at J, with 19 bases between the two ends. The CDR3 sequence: CATSRDPGPAAVEQYF. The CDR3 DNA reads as TGTGCCACCAGCAGAGATCCAGGACCAGCGGCCGTGGAGCAGTACTTC.

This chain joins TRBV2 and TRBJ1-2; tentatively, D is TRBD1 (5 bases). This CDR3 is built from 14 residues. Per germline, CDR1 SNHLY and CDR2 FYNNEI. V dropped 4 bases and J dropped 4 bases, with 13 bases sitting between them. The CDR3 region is CASSVQETTYGYTF. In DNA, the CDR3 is TGTGCCAGCAGTGTACAGGAAACCACCTATGGCTACACCTTC.

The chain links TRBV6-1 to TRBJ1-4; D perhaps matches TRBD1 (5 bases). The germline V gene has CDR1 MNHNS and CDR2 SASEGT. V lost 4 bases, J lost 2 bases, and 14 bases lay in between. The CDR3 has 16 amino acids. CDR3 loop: CASSAKYRSTNEKLFF. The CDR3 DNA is TGTGCCAGCAGTGCAAAATACAGGTCGACTAATGAAAAACTGTTTTTT.

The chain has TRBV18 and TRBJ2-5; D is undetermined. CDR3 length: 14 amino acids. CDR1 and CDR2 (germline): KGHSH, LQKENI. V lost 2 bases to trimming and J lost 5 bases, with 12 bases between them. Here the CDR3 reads CASSPGPLGETQYF. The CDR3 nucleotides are TGTGCCAGCTCACCAGGACCCCTCGGGGAGACCCAGTACTTC.

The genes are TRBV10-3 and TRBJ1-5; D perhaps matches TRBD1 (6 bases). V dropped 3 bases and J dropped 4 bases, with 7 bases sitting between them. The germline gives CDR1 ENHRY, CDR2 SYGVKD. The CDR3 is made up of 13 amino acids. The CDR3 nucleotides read TGTGCCATCAGTGAAAGGGGGAATCAGCCCCAGCATTTT. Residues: CAISERGNQPQHF.

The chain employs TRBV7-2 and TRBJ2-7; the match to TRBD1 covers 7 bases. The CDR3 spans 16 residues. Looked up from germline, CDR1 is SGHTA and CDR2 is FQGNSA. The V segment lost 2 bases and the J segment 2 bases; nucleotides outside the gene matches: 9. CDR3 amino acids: CASSLPPGTVTYEQYF. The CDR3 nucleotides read TGTGCCAGCAGCTTACCCCCGGGGACAGTAACCTACGAGCAGTACTTC.

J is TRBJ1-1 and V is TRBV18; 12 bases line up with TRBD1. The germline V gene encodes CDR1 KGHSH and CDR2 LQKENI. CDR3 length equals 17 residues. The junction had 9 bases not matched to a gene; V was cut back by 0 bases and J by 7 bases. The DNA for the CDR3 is TGTGCCAGCTCACCACCGTTGGGGACAGGGGGCTTAAATGAAGCTTTCTTT. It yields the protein CASSPPLGTGGLNEAFF.

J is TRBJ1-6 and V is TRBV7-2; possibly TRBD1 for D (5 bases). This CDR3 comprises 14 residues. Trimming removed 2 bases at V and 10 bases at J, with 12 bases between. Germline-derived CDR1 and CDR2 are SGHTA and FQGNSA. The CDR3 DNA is TGTGCCAGCAGCTTACTCGGGGGGGACTCACCCCTCCACTTT. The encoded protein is CASSLLGGDSPLHF.

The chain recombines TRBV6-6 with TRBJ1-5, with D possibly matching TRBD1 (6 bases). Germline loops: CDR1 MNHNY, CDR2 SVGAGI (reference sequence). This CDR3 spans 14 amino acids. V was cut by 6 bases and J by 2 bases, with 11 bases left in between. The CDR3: CASSLQGGNQPQHF. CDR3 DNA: TGTGCCAGCAGCCTACAGGGCGGCAATCAGCCCCAGCATTTT.

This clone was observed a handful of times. CDR3 amino acids: CSARGQGGNTEAFF. The CDR3 DNA follows: TGCAGCGCGCGCGGACAGGGGGGGAACACTGAAGCTTTCTTT. V gene TRBV29-1 combines with J gene TRBJ1-1, with TRBD1 matching over 10 bases. The CDR3 runs to 14 residues. V gave up 7 bases and J gave up 1 base; unmatched junction bases: 6. Germline CDR1 reads SQVTM; CDR2 reads ANQGSEA.

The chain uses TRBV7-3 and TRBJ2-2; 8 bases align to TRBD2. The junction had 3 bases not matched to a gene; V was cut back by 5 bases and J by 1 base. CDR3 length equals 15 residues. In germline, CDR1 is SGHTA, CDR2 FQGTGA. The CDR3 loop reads CASSLGLVNTGELFF. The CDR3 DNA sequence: TGTGCCAGCAGCCTGGGACTAGTGAACACCGGGGAGCTGTTTTTT.

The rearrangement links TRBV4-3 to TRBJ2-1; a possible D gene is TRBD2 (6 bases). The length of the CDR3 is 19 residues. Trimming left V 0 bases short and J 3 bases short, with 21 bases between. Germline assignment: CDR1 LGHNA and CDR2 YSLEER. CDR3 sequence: CASSQEVLGFAGNYNEQFF. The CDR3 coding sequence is TGCGCCAGCAGCCAAGAAGTTTTGGGCTTTGCGGGGAACTACAATGAGCAGTTCTTC.

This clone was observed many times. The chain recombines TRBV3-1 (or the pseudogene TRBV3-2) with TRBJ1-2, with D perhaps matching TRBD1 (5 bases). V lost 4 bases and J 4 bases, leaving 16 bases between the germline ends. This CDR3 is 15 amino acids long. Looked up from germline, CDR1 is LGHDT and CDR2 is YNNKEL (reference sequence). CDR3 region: CASSLTQTDSYGYTF. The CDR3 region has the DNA TGTGCCAGCAGCCTAACTCAGACAGACTCCTATGGCTACACCTTC.

CDR3 loop: CASSFGITDTQYF. The CDR3, as DNA: TGTGCCAGCAGCTTTGGGATCACAGATACGCAGTATTTT. The rearrangement joins TRBV3-1 (or the pseudogene TRBV3-2) to TRBJ2-3; no firm D call. The V and J ends lost 5 bases and 2 bases respectively, with 8 bases between them. Germline V gene data show CDR1 as LGHDT and CDR2 as YNNKEL (reference sequence). CDR3 size: 13 residues.